This T cell receptor beta chain was obtained from a study of cytomegalovirus exposure and HLA in healthy donors. General study points: Some V segments, TRBV6-2 and TRBV6-3 among them, were indistinguishable and were therefore excluded. It was reported that the classifier diagnosed cytomegalovirus status with high specificity and sensitivity in both the original and validation cohorts. Some TCR beta chains (around 160 of them) were listed as cytomegalovirus-associated.

The CDR3 is 15 amino acids. Germline CDR1 reads KGHSH; CDR2 reads LQKENI. With 2 bases removed from V and 1 base from J, the gap between germline ends came to 10 bases. PCR primers comprised 60 Vbeta and 13 Jbeta primers. Methods used by the authors: In a later analysis, approximately 80 million unique TCR beta chains included roughly 11 million shared by two or more donors. The method was immunoSEQ multiplex PCR; TCRdb's version includes in-frame clones alone and lacks a portion of them. V, J and clone size derive from that table, while D and trimming were established from the DNA sequence. The sample shows 200,000 to 250,000 clones, roughly 80% of them seen only once. As to this clone: The antigen remains unidentified.

This sequence originates from a man between 25 and 39 years old in good health and CMV-seronegative. This sequence joins TRBV18 and TRBJ2-3, with a tentative D call TRBD1 (6 bases). Sequenced input: PBMCs. This CDR3 reads CASSPYTGRTDTQYF. As DNA, the CDR3 is TGTGCCAGCTCACCATATACAGGGCGCACAGATACGCAGTATTTT.